This entry lists 22 T cell receptor beta chains sequenced from one sample in a study of blood T cell repertoires in COVID-19. Assay used: immunoSEQ multiplex PCR; TCRdb lists only in-frame clones, some missing. Of 140,000 to 150,000 clones in the sample, roughly nine tenths were seen once. The material sequenced was peripheral blood. The receptors derive from a woman aged 60-75 years with active COVID-19.

This chain links TRBV18 with TRBJ1-5; tentatively, D is TRBD1 (5 bases). The CDR3 is 13 amino acids. Trimming shortened V by 4 bases and J by 9 bases, and 13 bases separated the two germline ends. The V gene's germline CDR1 is KGHSH and CDR2 LQKENI. The CDR3 is CASSRGHLWPQHF. CDR3 coding DNA: TGTGCCAGCTCACGAGGACACCTCTGGCCCCAGCATTTT.

The chain carries TRBV6-6 and TRBJ2-2; D gene unclear. The CDR3 totals 12 residues. The germline V gene has CDR1 MNHNY and CDR2 SVGAGI (reference sequence). Trimming removed 9 bases at V and 3 bases at J, with 8 bases between. The CDR3 sequence: CASSTHTGELFF. CDR3 nucleotides: TGTGCCAGTTCCACACACACCGGGGAGCTGTTTTTT.

This chain connects TRBV4-1 to TRBJ2-7; the D gene is possibly TRBD1 (5 bases). CDR3 length equals 13 residues. Germline values: CDR1 MGHRA, CDR2 YSYEKL. V was cut by 4 bases and J by 1 base, with 8 bases left in between. CDR3 DNA sequence: TGCGCCAGCAGCCGAGACAGTTCCTACGAGCAGTACTTC. Protein product: CASSRDSSYEQYF.

The chain is built from TRBV11-2 and TRBJ2-1, with 10 bases aligning to TRBD2. Germline V gives CDR1 SGHAT, CDR2 FQNNGV. Germline trimming cut 1 base from V and 0 bases from J; bases unmatched to any gene: 3. The CDR3 is made up of 17 amino acids. CDR3 coding DNA: TGTGCCAGCAGCTTAGGGGCTAGCGGGAGCTCCTACAATGAGCAGTTCTTC. Translated: CASSLGASGSSYNEQFF.

This clone was seen once. The V and J genes are TRBV28 and TRBJ1-4; 7 nucleotides agree with TRBD1. The length of the CDR3 is 16 residues. V shed 4 bases, J shed 4 bases, and the junction held 9 bases outside the gene matches. Per the germline V gene, CDR1 is MDHEN and CDR2 is SYDVKM. CDR3 in amino acids: CASSYLGTAFNEKLFF. The CDR3 region has the DNA TGTGCCAGCAGTTACCTCGGGACAGCATTTAATGAAAAACTGTTTTTT. Together with reference TRBV28 and TRBJ1-4, the CDR3 gives the full variable domain: DVKVTQSSRYLVKRTGEKVFLECVQDMDHENMFWYRQDPGLGLRLIYFSYDVKMKEKGDIPEGYSVSREKKERFSLILESASTNQTSMYLCASSYLGTAFNEKLFFGSGTQLSVL.

This rearrangement joins TRBV29-1 to TRBJ2-7; D is possibly TRBD2 (7 bases). This CDR3 spans 14 amino acids. The germline CDR1 and CDR2 sequences are SQVTM and ANQGSEA. The V end was cut by 6 bases, the J end by 0 bases, with 15 bases between. The CDR3 coding sequence is TGCAGCGTATCGCAGGGGAGGGGCTCCTACGAGCAGTACTTC. Translated, it gives CSVSQGRGSYEQYF.

V is TRBV2 and J is TRBJ1-1, with no clear D. V lost 6 bases, J lost 3 bases, and 14 bases lay in between. This CDR3 region has 14 residues. Germline lookup yields CDR1 SNHLY and CDR2 FYNNEI. In nucleotides, the CDR3 is TGTGCCAGCAGGGCCAGGTATTGGGACACTGAAGCTTTCTTT. Translated, it gives CASRARYWDTEAFF.

The chain carries TRBV11-3 and TRBJ2-7; the match to TRBD2 covers 11 bases. After removal of 1 base from V and 3 bases from J, the junction contained 2 bases not matched to a gene. From germline, CDR1 is SGHNT and CDR2 YENEEA. The CDR3 sequence is 15 residues long. The CDR3 loop reads CASSLGLAGHYEQYF. Here the CDR3 DNA reads TGTGCCAGCAGCTTAGGACTAGCGGGGCACTACGAGCAGTACTTC.

V and J are TRBV2 and TRBJ1-2; 7 bases are a match to TRBD1. V lost 10 bases and J lost 8; bases outside the gene matches: 19. The CDR3 contains 15 residues. The germline CDR1 and CDR2 sequences are SNHLY and FYNNEI. The CDR3 nucleotides read TGTGCCACGAGGGGTGGAGGGGGCACCTCAGTCGGCTACACCTTC. It translates to CATRGGGGTSVGYTF. The whole variable domain, filled in from reference TRBV2 and TRBJ1-2, reads EPEVTQTPSHQVTQMGQEVILRCVPISNHLYFYWYRQILGQKVEFLVSFYNNEISEKSEIFDDQFSVERPDGSNFTLKIRSTKLEDSAMYFCATRGGGGTSVGYTFGSGTRLTVV.

The rearrangement joins TRBV7-3 to TRBJ2-7; 15 nucleotides match TRBD2. Germline CDR1 and CDR2: SGHTA and FQGTGA. This CDR3 spans 15 amino acids. After removal of 5 bases from V and 6 bases from J, the junction contained 5 bases not matched to a gene. In DNA form, the CDR3 reads TGTGCCAGCAGCCCAGGGGGACTAGCGGGAGGCGAGCAGTACTTC. Protein product: CASSPGGLAGGEQYF.

J is TRBJ2-7 and V is TRBV28, with a tentative D call TRBD1 (5 bases). Germline CDR1 is MDHEN and CDR2 is SYDVKM. Trimming stripped 2 bases from V and 1 base from J, with 15 bases between. The CDR3 is 16 amino acids. CDR3 in amino acids: CASSLPRPGSSYEQYF. The CDR3 DNA reads TGTGCCAGCAGTTTACCTCGACCAGGGTCGTCCTACGAGCAGTACTTC.

The chain recombines TRBV27 with TRBJ2-1; 12 positions match TRBD2. Trimming cost V 8 bases and J 8 bases; bases outside gene matches: 10. This CDR3 has 15 residues. Germline V gene sequence: CDR1 MNHEY, CDR2 SMNVEV (reference sequence). The CDR3 bases are TGTGCCAGCGTCACAGAGACTAGCGGGAGCCATGAGCAGTTCTTC. It codes for CASVTETSGSHEQFF.

The V and J genes are TRBV19 and TRBJ2-3; 7 nucleotides line up with TRBD2. The CDR3 has 16 residues. The junction had 8 bases not matched to a gene; V was cut back by 4 bases and J by 1 base. CDR1 is LNHDA, CDR2 SQIVND, per germline (reference sequence). CDR3 amino acids: CASSTGRGERTDTQYF. The CDR3 DNA sequence: TGTGCCAGTAGTACAGGACGGGGGGAACGCACAGATACGCAGTATTTT.

J is TRBJ1-5 and V is TRBV10-3, with D tentatively TRBD1 (5 bases). Germline V gene sequence: CDR1 ENHRY, CDR2 SYGVKD. Trimming removed 2 bases from V and 3 bases from J, with 14 bases in between. There are 16 residues in the CDR3. CDR3 DNA: TGTGCCATCAGTGAGCTTGGAGGGGCGTTCAATCAGCCCCAGCATTTT. Amino acid sequence: CAISELGGAFNQPQHF.

The CDR3 loop reads CASSFIAGGPGETQYF. The CDR3 DNA is TGTGCCAGCAGCTTCATAGCGGGAGGCCCCGGGGAGACCCAGTACTTC. The V call is TRBV7-9, the J call TRBJ2-5, with 10 nucleotides matching TRBD2. V lost 3 bases to trimming and J lost 5 bases; unmatched junction nucleotides: 9. Germline lookup yields CDR1 SEHNR and CDR2 FQNEAQ (reference sequence). This CDR3 has 16 residues.

The chain carries TRBV5-1 and TRBJ2-3, with 8 bases lining up with TRBD1. V lost 4 bases, J lost 0 bases, and 19 bases stayed unmatched. Germline V gives CDR1 SGHRS, CDR2 YFSETQ. The CDR3 consists of 20 residues. DNA of the CDR3: TGCGCCAGCAGCCCCCCCGCGGGCGACAGGGGACATCTTAGCACAGATACGCAGTATTTT. It specifies CASSPPAGDRGHLSTDTQYF.

V is TRBV4-3 and J is TRBJ2-3; maybe TRBD1 (5 bases). The germline V gene encodes CDR1 LGHNA and CDR2 YSLEER. Trimming took off 2 bases at V and 8 bases at J, with 17 bases between the two ends. The CDR3 runs to 15 residues. This CDR3 is CASSQQGSVGATQYF. Here the CDR3 DNA reads TGCGCCAGCAGCCAACAGGGATCTGTGGGTGCTACGCAGTATTTT.

In its sample, this clone was seen a few times. V gene TRBV7-2 combines with J gene TRBJ2-7, with 9 bases matching TRBD1. Germline CDR1 and CDR2: SGHTA and FQGNSA. Trimming at V came to 5 bases and at J to 1 base, leaving 6 bases not matched to a gene. The CDR3 extends over 15 amino acids. CDR3 DNA: TGTGCCAGCAGCCTCACAGGGGGCAGATCCTACGAGCAGTACTTC. Encoded protein: CASSLTGGRSYEQYF.

This chain joins TRBV19 and TRBJ2-1; 7 nucleotides match TRBD2. This CDR3 is built from 15 residues. The V gene end was trimmed by 2 bases and the J gene end by 6 bases; junction bases not matched to a gene: 7. Germline loops: CDR1 LNHDA, CDR2 SQIVND (reference sequence). The chain's CDR3 is CASSIWAGVGNEQFF. The CDR3 DNA reads as TGTGCCAGTAGTATATGGGCGGGAGTCGGCAATGAGCAGTTCTTC.

The chain recombines TRBV5-1 with TRBJ2-1; D is uncertain. With 0 bases removed from V and 0 bases from J, the gap between germline ends came to 7 bases. The CDR3 is 15 amino acids. Per germline, CDR1 SGHRS and CDR2 YFSETQ. CDR3 bases: TGCGCCAGCAGCTTGGGAGCATTCTCCTACAATGAGCAGTTCTTC. This encodes CASSLGAFSYNEQFF.

This clone is a singleton in its sample. The J gene is TRBJ2-1, the V gene TRBV28; TRBD1 might be the D (5 bases). There are 14 residues in the CDR3. V lost 6 bases and J lost 4, with 13 bases in between. Germline V CDR1 and CDR2: MDHEN, SYDVKM. As DNA, the CDR3 is TGTGCCAGCAGCCTTACTTACAGGTACAATGAGCAGTTCTTC. Encoded protein: CASSLTYRYNEQFF.

V and J are TRBV19 and TRBJ2-3, with D perhaps TRBD2 (6 bases). Trimming stripped 4 bases from V and 6 bases from J, with 26 bases between. CDR3 length equals 18 residues. CDR1 and CDR2 from the germline V gene are LNHDA and SQIVND (reference sequence). This CDR3 is CASSTHRPGRLVADTQYF. The CDR3 DNA follows: TGTGCCAGTAGTACCCATCGCCCGGGACGACTAGTAGCTGATACGCAGTATTTT.